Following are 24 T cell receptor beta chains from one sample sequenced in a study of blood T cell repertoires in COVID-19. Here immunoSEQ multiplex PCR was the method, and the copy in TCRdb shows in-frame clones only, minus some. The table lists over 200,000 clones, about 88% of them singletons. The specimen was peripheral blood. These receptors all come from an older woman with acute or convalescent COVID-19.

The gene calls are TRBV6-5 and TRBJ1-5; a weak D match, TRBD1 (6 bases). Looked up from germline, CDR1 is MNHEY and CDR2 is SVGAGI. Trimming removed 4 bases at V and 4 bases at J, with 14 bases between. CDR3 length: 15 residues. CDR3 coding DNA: TGTGCCAGCAGTTCGGACAGAGCATTTAATCAGCCCCAGCATTTT. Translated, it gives CASSSDRAFNQPQHF.

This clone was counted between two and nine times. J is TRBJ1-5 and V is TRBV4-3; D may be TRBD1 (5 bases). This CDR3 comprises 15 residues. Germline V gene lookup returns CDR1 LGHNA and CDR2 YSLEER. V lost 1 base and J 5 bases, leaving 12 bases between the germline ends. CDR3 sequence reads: CASSQVIDSYQPQHF. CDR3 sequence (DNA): TGCGCCAGCAGCCAAGTTATCGACAGTTATCAGCCCCAGCATTTT.

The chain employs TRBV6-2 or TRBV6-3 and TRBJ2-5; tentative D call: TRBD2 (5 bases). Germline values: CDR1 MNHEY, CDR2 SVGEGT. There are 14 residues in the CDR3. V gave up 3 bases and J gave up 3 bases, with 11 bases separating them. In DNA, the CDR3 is TGTGCCAGCAGTTATCCGGACTGGGAAGAGACCCAGTACTTC. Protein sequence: CASSYPDWEETQYF.

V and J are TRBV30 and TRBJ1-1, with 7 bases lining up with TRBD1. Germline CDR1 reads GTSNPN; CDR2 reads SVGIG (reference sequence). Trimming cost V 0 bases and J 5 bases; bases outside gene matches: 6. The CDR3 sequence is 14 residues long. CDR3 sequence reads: CAWSVGGTATEAFF. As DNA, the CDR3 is TGTGCCTGGAGTGTAGGGGGGACAGCAACTGAAGCTTTCTTT.

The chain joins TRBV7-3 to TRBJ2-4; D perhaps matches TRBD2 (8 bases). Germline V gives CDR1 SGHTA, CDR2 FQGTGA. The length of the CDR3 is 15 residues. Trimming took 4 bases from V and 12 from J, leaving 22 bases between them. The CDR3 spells CASSSPGGTGLDQYF. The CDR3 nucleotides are TGTGCCAGCAGCTCCCCAGGGGGGACGGGACTAGATCAGTACTTC.

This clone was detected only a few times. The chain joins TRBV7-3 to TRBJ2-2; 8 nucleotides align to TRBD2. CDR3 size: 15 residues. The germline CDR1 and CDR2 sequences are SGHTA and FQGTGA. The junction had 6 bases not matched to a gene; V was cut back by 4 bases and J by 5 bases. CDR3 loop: CASSYRGGRTGELFF. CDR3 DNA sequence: TGTGCCAGCAGCTACCGGGGGGGCAGGACCGGGGAGCTGTTTTTT.

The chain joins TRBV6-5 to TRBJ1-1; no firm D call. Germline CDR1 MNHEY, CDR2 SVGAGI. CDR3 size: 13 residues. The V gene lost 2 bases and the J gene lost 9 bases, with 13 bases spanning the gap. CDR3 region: CASSYDRSIKAFF. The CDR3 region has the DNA TGTGCCAGCAGTTACGACCGTAGCATTAAAGCTTTCTTT.

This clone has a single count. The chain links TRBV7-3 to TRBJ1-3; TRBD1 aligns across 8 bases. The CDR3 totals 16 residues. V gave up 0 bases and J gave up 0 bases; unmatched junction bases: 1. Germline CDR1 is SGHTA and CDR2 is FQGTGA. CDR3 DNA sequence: TGTGCCAGCAGCTTAACCGGACAGGGCTCTGGAAACACCATATATTTT. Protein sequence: CASSLTGQGSGNTIYF.

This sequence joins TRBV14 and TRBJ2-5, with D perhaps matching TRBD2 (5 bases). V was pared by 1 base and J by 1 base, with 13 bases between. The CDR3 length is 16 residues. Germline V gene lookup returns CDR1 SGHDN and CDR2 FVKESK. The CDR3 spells CASSQAPSGIQETQYF. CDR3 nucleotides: TGTGCCAGCAGCCAAGCCCCCTCGGGGATCCAAGAGACCCAGTACTTC.

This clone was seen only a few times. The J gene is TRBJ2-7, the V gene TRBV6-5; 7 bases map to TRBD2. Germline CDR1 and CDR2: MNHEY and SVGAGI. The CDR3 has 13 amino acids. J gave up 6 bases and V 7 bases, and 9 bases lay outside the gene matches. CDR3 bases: TGTGCCAGCACCGGGACGTCGGGGGGCGAGCAGTACTTC. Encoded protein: CASTGTSGGEQYF.

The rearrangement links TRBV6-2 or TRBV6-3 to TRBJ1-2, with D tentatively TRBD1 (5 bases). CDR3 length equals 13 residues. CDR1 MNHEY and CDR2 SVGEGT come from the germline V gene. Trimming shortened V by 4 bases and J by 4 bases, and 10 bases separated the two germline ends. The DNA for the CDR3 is TGTGCCAGCAGTTTTCAGGGATCCTATGGCTACACCTTC. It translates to CASSFQGSYGYTF.

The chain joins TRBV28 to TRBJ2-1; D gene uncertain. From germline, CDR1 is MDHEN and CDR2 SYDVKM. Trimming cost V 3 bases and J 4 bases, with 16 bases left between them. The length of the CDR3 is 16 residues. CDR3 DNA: TGTGCCAGCAGTTTCTTCGGGTCCACCCCTTACAATGAGCAGTTCTTC. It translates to CASSFFGSTPYNEQFF.

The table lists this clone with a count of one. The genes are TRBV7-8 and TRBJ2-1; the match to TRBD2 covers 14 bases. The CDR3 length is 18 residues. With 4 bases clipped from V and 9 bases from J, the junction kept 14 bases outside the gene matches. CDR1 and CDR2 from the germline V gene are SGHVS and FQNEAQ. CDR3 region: CASSWQPGLAGATTEQFF. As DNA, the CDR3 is TGTGCCAGCAGCTGGCAGCCGGGACTAGCGGGAGCTACCACTGAGCAGTTCTTC.

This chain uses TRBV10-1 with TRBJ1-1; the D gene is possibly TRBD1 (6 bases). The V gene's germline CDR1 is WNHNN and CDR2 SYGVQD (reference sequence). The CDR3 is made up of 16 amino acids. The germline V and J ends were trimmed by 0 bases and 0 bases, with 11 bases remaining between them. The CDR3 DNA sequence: TGCGCCAGCAGTGAGTCGGGGGGGCGGATGAACACTGAAGCTTTCTTT. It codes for CASSESGGRMNTEAFF.

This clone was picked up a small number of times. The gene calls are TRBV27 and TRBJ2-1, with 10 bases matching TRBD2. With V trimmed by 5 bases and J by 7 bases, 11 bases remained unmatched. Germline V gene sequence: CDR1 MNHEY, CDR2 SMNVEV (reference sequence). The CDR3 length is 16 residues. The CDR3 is CASSLTKGLAPNEQFF. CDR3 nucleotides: TGTGCCAGCAGTCTCACCAAGGGACTAGCGCCAAATGAGCAGTTCTTC.

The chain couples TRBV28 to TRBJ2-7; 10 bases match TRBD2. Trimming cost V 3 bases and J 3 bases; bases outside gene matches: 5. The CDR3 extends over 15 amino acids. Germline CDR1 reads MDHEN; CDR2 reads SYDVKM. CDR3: CASSLGASGSYEQYF. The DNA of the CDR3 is TGTGCCAGCAGTTTGGGAGCTAGCGGGAGCTACGAGCAGTACTTC.

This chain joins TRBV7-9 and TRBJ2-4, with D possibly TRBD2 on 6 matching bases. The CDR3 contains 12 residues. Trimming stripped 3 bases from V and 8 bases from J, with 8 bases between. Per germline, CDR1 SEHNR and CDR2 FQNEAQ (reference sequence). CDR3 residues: CASSLREDIQYF. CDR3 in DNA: TGTGCCAGCAGCTTGAGGGAGGACATTCAGTACTTC.

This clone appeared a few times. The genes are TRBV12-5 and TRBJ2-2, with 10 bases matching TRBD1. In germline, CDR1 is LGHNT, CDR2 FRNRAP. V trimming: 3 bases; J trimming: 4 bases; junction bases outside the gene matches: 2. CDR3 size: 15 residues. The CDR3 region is CASGLWTGGTGELFF. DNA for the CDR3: TGTGCTAGTGGTTTATGGACAGGGGGCACCGGGGAGCTGTTTTTT. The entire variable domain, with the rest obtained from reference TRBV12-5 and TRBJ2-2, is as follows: DARVTQTPRHKVTEMGQEVTMRCQPILGHNTVFWYRQTMMQGLELLAYFRNRAPLDDSGMPKDRFSAEMPDATLATLKIQPSEPRDSAVYFCASGLWTGGTGELFFGEGSRLTVL.

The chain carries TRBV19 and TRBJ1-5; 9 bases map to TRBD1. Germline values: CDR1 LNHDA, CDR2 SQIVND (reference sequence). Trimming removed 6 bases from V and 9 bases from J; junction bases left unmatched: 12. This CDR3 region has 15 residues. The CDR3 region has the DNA TGTGCCAGTAGAGAAACAGGGGGCCCTCAATGGCCCCAGCATTTT. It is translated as CASRETGGPQWPQHF.

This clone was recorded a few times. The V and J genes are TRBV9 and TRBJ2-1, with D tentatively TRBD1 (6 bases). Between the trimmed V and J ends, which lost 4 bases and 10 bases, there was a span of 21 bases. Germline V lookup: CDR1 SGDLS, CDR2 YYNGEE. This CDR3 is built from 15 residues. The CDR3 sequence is CASSPEGSRGTEQFF. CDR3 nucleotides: TGTGCCAGCAGCCCAGAGGGGAGCCGTGGGACAGAGCAGTTCTTC.

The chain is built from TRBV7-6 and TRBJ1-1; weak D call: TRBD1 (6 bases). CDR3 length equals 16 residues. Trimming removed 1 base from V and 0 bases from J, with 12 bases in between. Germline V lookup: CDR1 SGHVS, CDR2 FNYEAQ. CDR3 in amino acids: CASSLDRAEMNTEAFF. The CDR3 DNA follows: TGTGCCAGCAGCTTAGACAGGGCCGAGATGAACACTGAAGCTTTCTTT.

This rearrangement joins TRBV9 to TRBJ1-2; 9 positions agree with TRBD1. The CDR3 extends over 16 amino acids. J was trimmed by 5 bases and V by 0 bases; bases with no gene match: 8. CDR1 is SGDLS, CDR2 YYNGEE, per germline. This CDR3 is CASSVDWGGQGYGYTF. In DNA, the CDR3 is TGTGCCAGCAGCGTAGACTGGGGAGGACAGGGGTATGGCTACACCTTC.

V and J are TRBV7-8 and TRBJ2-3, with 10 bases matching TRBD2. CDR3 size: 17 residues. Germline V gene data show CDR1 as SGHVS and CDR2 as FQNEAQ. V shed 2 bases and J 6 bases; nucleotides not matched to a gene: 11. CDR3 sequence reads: CASSLFRASGSRDTQYF. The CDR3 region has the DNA TGTGCCAGCAGCTTATTCCGCGCTAGCGGGAGTCGTGATACGCAGTATTTT.

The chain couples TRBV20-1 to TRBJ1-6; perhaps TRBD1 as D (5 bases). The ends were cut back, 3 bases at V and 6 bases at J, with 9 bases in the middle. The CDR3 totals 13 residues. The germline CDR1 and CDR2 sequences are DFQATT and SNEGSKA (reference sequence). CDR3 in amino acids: CSASTGGNSPLHF. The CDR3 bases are TGCAGTGCTAGTACCGGGGGTAATTCACCCCTCCACTTT.